The T cell receptor beta chain described here comes from a study of cytomegalovirus exposure and HLA in healthy donors (dated by TCRdb to about 2017). At the level of the whole study: An earlier analysis of more than 550 of the donors reported under 300 Gb of sequence data and approximately 120 million unique TCR beta sequences obtained from around 170 million T cells. Around 300 gigabases of sequencing data and tens of millions of unique TCR sequences were included in an early release covering around 600 HLA-typed donors. The genetic ancestry cluster associated with self-reported Caucasian donors included over 65% of the roughly 410 genotyped donors. The study was designed to test whether signatures of past pathogen exposure could be identified by cataloging public T cell receptors. The study used immunosequencing to profile the T cell repertoires of several hundred subjects and linked those repertoires to cytomegalovirus serostatus. A separate validation cohort of over 95 different subjects was used in addition to the roughly 700-subject first cohort. High-throughput TCR immunosequencing, statistical association of individual TCRs with disease status, and machine learning were combined to predict cytomegalovirus infection status. In a later analysis, previously published TCR beta repertoires from 666 donors were re-analyzed and high-resolution HLA genotyping was added so that TCR occurrence patterns could be studied. Rather than drawing on any new phenotypic data, the later analysis identified candidate immune exposures from TCR beta sequences and the way those sequences occurred across donors. An earlier analysis of 500 to 750 of the donors applied high-throughput TCR beta sequencing to assess whether each TCR beta V gene segment acted as functional or pseudogenic. Donor age, sex, ethnicity and CMV serostatus were compiled together with the repertoire data. A later genetic analysis took genome-wide SNP genotypes for about three fifths of the 666 donors and used that subset as a discovery cohort. All discovery cohort repertoires had been generated on a single sequencing platform. Class I and class II HLA loci were covered by the typing at four-digit resolution. The number of donors typed differed by locus, with about 629-630 for A, B, C, DRB1 and DQB1, roughly 520 for DQA1, over 600 for DPA1, and 472 for DPB1. Because of strong linkage in the cohort, a few DR-DQ haplotypes were treated as single units for association and clustering. Among 300 to 500 genotyped donors of the cohort, an average of roughly 230,000 unique TCR beta nucleotide sequences was sequenced per donor, of which 15% to 20% were non-productive.

Worth noting for this clone: Its recognized antigen is unknown.

Receptors were amplified or captured by the immunoSEQ multiplex PCR assay. For the multiplex PCR, a mixture combining 60 forward primers for TCR Vbeta segments and 13 reverse primers for TCR Jbeta segments was used. The CDR3 region of rearranged TCR beta genes was amplified from genomic DNA by a multiplex PCR assay. The Illumina HiSeq System was used to sequence the amplified TCR beta libraries as 87-base-pair reads. In the original analysis: A later analysis counted 65 million to 90 million unique TCR beta chains across the 670 or so repertoires, and roughly 10 million of these chains were shared by at least two donors. A nearest-neighbor algorithm error-corrected the raw reads and collapsed the reads into unique sequences, merging closely related sequences to remove PCR and sequencing errors. To assign V, D and J gene segments, CDR3 sequences were aligned to IMGT reference sequences. Each retained sequence needed at least a six-nucleotide match to both a V gene segment and a J gene segment. A rearrangement was called productive if the CDR3 had no stop codons and remained in frame with V and J, and every other rearrangement was called non-productive. CDR3 was defined according to IMGT convention as the region running from the second conserved V-encoded cysteine to the conserved J-encoded phenylalanine. The earlier analysis of a few hundred of the donors excluded sequences that lacked an unambiguous match to a single V gene segment. An earlier analysis of 500 to 700 of the donors classified V segments as functional when productive rearrangements were above 56.7% and as segregating when the standard deviation between donors was above 5%. A statistical classification framework was developed to diagnose cytomegalovirus status using the catalog of TCR beta chain sequences. In a later analysis, V and J genes were assigned by comparing TCR nucleotide sequences against IMGT/GENE-DB human TR gene sequences. Using the TCRdist pipeline, a later analysis assigned CDR3 sequences along with most-parsimonious VDJ recombination scenarios. A later analysis defined each TCR beta chain by its CDR3 amino acid sequence plus V-gene family, and excluded reads lacking a unique V-gene family. In a later analysis, fewer than 600 highly shared, low-generation-probability nucleotide sequences were removed to address suspected cross-contamination and a sequencing artifact. A later analysis calculated a clonal expansion index for each public chain from normalized within-repertoire ranks of inferred template counts. A later analysis computed generation probabilities with a VDJ recombination model fitted to out-of-frame rearrangements, and checked the results against IGoR. Hypergeometric tests were used in a later analysis to score TCR-TCR, TCR-HLA and TCR-CMV co-occurrence, with a repertoire-size bias correction applied to the TCR pairs. False discovery rates were estimated in a later analysis by permuting HLA or CMV assignments 20 times. In a later analysis, co-occurring TCRs were grouped with DBSCAN, and TCRdist sequence similarity was added when clustering was performed within HLA-allele-positive subsets. Repertoires with fewer than 30,000 or more than 120,000 public chains, plus five repertoires with anomalous nucleotide sharing, were excluded from co-occurrence clustering. TCRdb holds this immuneACCESS table with in-frame rearrangements only. Some clones are missing; in checked studies, unresolved V genes explain under half, and the rest has no known cause. The V and J calls and clone size come from that table; D and trimming were worked out from the DNA. Per the sample table, the count is about 200,000 clones. About 1.1% of the sample is taken by the ten largest.

From its cysteine to its phenylalanine, the CDR3 spans 15 amino acids. Solely the CDR3 DNA is kept, with 45 bases framed from the first base. For CDR1 and CDR2, the germline V gene lists SGHTA and FQGTGA. Deletion took 4 bases off V and 0 bases off J, with a span of 11 bases between the germline ends. Study-wide findings and limitations: In a later analysis, HLA-associated TCR beta chains showed more clonal expansion and lower generation probabilities than non-associated chains that were equally common. A few of the identified cytomegalovirus-associated TCR beta chains were confirmed in vitro to be specific for cytomegalovirus antigens. A later analysis associated some 17,000 TCR beta sequences with specific HLA alleles at a false discovery rate of 0.05. A further reported finding was that TCR beta sequences accurately predicted the HLA-A and HLA-B alleles for most subjects in the first cohort. The classifier was reported to diagnose cytomegalovirus status with high specificity and sensitivity in both the original cohort and the validation cohort. Presence/absence analyses assumed roughly uniform sequencing depth across donors, an assumption that may not hold. Correlated functional status among segregating V segments might reflect linkage disequilibrium, but an unknown experimental factor could not be ruled out. An association between a missense DCLRE1C variant and V-gene and J-gene trimming of TCR beta chains was found in a later genetic analysis and replicated in an independent cohort. According to a later genetic analysis, donors in an Asian-associated ancestry cluster had fewer N-insertions in productive TCRs than the approximately 700-donor mean. Several of the top co-occurrence clusters appeared to be linked to parvovirus B19, influenza, CMV and Epstein-Barr virus, according to a later analysis. Strong co-occurrence of HLA alleles, especially DR and DQ, made assigning TCR associations to individual alleles difficult. According to a later analysis, TCR association rates differed among HLA loci, with DRB1 alleles showing the most associated TCRs and HLA-C alleles showing the fewest. A cluster of highly shared sequence variants was judged likely to be a technical artifact of the sequencing pipeline. Some IMGT-functional V segments, including TRBV6-2 and TRBV6-3, could not be told apart with the 87-base-pair reads, so those segments were excluded. In a later analysis, most CMV-associated TCR beta chains were found to appear HLA-restricted, with HLA associations seemingly driven largely by CMV exposure. An earlier analysis of approximately 530 of the donors showed that most TCR beta V segments appeared in productive rearrangements either about 90% or about 30% of the time, which broadly matched IMGT annotations. For the cohort, immune exposure information was limited to CMV serostatus. In the study, 164 TCR beta chains were listed as associated with cytomegalovirus. Because HLA typing was missing for some donors at each locus, association tests included only the typed subset. The authors suggested that the approach could potentially be generalized to other disease states and immunological phenotypes. Only TCR beta chains were sequenced in this cohort, and the absence of alpha or paired-chain data limited detectable features. Because counts were too low, some 17 rarely observed V segments, including chromosome 9 orphons, were left out of the earlier analysis of approximately 500 of the donors. Across donors, most TCR sequences were observed very rarely, whereas some public TCRs were present in many individuals.

In total, approximately 610 healthy bone marrow donors made up the cohort. Cohort members were all nominally healthy when sampled, although unrecorded immune exposures were likely present. The donor tested CMV seropositive and was one of the 289 seropositive cohort members. A peripheral blood sample was provided by each donor, and peripheral blood mononuclear cells were used for TCR beta sequencing. Genomic DNA was extracted from the blood cell samples with the Qiagen DNeasy Blood Extraction Kit. This TCR was recovered from a girl aged 2 to 10 in good health and CMV-seropositive. The sample comprised PBMCs. The rearrangement combines TRBV7-3 with TRBJ2-3; possibly the D gene is TRBD1, per 6 matching bases. This receptor has the CDR3 CASSSRGRSTDTQYF. The nucleotide sequence is given as TGTGCCAGCAGCTCCAGGGGACGAAGCACAGATACGCAGTATTTT.